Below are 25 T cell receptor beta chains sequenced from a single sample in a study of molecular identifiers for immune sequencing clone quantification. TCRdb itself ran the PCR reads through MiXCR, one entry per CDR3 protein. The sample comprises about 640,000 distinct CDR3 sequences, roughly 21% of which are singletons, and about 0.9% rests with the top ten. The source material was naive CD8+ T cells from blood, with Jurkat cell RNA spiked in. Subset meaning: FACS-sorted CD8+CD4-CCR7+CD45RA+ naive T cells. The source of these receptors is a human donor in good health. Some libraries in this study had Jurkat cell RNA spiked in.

The CDR3 DNA reads as TGTGCCAGCAGTCCTGGGACAGGGACCCAAGAGACCCAGTACTTC. Its protein is CASSPGTGTQETQYF. This chain uses TRBV27 with TRBJ2-5, with 9 bases fitting TRBD1. Losses at the gene ends were 5 bases for V and 1 base for J; bases not matched to a gene: 5. CDR3 length: 15 residues. The germline V gene encodes CDR1 MNHEY and CDR2 SMNVEV (reference sequence).

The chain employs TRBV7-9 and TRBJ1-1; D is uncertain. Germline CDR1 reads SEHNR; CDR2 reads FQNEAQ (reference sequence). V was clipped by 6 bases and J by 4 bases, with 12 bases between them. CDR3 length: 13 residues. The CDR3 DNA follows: TGTGCCAGCAGTCCACATACGAGCACTGAAGCTTTCTTT. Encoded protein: CASSPHTSTEAFF.

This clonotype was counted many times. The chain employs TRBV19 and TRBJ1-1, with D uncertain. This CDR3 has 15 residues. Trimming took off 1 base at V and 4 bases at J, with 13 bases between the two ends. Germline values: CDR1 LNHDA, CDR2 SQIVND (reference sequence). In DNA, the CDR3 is TGTGCCAGTAGTATAGGATCAAGACCCCTCACTGAAGCTTTCTTT. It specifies CASSIGSRPLTEAFF.

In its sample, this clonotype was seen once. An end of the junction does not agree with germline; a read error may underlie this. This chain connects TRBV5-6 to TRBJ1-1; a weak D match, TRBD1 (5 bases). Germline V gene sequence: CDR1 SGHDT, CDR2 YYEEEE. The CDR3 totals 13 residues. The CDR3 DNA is TGTGCCAGCAGCTTGGGCGGTGGGGCTGAAGCTCTCTTT. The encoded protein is CASSLGGGAEALF. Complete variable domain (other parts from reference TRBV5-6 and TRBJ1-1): DAGVTQSPTHLIKTRGQQVTLRCSPKSGHDTVSWYQQALGQGPQFIFQYYEEEERQRGNFPDRFSGHQFPNYSSELNVNALLLGDSALYLCASSLGGGAEALFGQGTRLTVV.

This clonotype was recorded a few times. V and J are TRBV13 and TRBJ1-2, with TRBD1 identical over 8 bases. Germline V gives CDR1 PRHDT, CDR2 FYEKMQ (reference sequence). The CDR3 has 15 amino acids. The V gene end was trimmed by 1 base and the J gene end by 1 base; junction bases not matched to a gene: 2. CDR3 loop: CASSLVGQGNYGYTF. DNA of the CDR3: TGTGCCAGCAGCTTAGTTGGACAGGGTAACTATGGCTACACCTTC. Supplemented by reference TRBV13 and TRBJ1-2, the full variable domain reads AAGVIQSPRHLIKEKRETATLKCYPIPRHDTVYWYQQGPGQDPQFLISFYEKMQSDKGSIPDRFSAQQFSDYHSELNMSSLELGDSALYFCASSLVGQGNYGYTFGSGTRLTVV.

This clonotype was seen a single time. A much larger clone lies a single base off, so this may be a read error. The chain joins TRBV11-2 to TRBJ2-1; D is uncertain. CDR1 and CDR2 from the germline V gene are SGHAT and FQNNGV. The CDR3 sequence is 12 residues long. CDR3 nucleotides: TGTGCCAACAGCTTAGATCGCGATGAGCAGTTCTTC. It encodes CANSLDRDEQFF. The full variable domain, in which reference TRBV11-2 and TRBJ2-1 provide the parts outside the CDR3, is EAGVAQSPRYKIIEKRQSVAFWCNPISGHATLYWYQQILGQGPKLLIQFQNNGVVDDSQLPKDRFSAERLKGVDSTLKIQPAKLEDSAVYLCANSLDRDEQFFGPGTRLTVL.

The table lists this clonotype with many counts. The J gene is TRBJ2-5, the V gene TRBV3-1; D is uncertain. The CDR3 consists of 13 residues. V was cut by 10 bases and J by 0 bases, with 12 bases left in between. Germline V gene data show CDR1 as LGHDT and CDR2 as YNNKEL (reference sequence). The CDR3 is CAIATEYQETQYF. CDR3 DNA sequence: TGTGCCATCGCGACCGAATACCAAGAGACCCAGTACTTC.

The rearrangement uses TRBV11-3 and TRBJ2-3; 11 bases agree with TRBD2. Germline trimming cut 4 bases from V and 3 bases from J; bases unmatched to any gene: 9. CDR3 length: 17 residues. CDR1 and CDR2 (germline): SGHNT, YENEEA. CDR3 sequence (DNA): TGTGCCAGCAGCTCCCGACTAGCGGGAAACGAAACAGATACGCAGTATTTT. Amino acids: CASSSRLAGNETDTQYF.

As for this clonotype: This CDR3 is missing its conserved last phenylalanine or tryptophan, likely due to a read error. As DNA, the CDR3 is TGTGCCAGCAGTGGCCATGTGGGAGGGGGCAGAGGTACGCAGTATTCT. Amino acids: CASSGHVGGGRGTQYS. This chain uses TRBV27 with TRBJ2-3; D assignment may be TRBD1 or TRBD2 (7 bases each). The CDR3 runs 16 residues. The germline V and J ends were trimmed by 5 bases and 8 bases, with 23 bases remaining between them. From germline, CDR1 is MNHEY and CDR2 SMNVEV (reference sequence).

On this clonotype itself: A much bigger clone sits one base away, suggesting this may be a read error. The CDR3 region has the DNA TGTGCCAGCATCACGTTGGATAACGCACTCACAGATACGCAGTATTTT. Protein product: CASITLDNALTDTQYF. This chain uses TRBV5-3 with TRBJ2-3; D remains ambiguous. TRBV5-3 is noted as an ORF with a role that remains uncertain. The CDR3 runs 16 residues. Trimming removed 8 bases from V and 2 bases from J, with 21 bases in between.

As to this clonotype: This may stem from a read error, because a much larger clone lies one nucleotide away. The CDR3 region is CASSLTGHGQYF. The CDR3 nucleotides are TGTGCCAGCAGCTTGACAGGCCACGGGCAGTACTTC. The V and J genes are TRBV7-9 and TRBJ2-7, with D possibly TRBD1 on 6 matching bases. Trimming left V 3 bases short and J 9 bases short, with 12 bases between. Germline loops: CDR1 SEHNR, CDR2 FQNEAQ (reference sequence). The CDR3 consists of 12 residues.

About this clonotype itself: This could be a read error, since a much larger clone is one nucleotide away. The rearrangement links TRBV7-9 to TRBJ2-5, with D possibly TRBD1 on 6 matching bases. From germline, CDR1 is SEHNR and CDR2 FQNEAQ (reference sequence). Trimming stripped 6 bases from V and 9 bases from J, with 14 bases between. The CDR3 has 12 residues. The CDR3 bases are TGTGCCAGCAGAAACAGGGACGAGGCCCAGTACTTC. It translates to CASRNRDEAQYF.

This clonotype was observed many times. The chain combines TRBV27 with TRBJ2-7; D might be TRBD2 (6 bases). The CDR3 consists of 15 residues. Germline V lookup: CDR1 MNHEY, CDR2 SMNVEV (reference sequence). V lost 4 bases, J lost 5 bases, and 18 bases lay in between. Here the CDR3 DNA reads TGTGCCAGCAGTTACGTTCGTGGGGGGATGAACGAGCAGTACTTC. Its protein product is CASSYVRGGMNEQYF.

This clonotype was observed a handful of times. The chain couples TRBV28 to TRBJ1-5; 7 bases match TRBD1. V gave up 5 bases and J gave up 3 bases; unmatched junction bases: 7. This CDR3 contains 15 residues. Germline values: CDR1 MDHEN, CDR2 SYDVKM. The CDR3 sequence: CASSPRGLVNQPQHF. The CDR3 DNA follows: TGTGCCAGCAGTCCAAGGGGGCTGGTCAATCAGCCCCAGCATTTT.

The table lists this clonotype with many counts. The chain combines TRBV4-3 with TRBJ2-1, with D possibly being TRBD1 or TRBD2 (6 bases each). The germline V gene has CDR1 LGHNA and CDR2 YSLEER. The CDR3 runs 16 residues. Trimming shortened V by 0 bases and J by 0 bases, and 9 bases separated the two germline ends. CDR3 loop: CASSQDRGGSYNEQFF. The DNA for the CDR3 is TGCGCCAGCAGCCAAGACAGGGGAGGCTCCTACAATGAGCAGTTCTTC.

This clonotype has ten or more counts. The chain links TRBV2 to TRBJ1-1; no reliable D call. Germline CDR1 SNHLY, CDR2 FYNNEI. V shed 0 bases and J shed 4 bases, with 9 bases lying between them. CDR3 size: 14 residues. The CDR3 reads CASSEAPEGTEAFF. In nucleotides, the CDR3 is TGTGCCAGCAGTGAAGCGCCGGAGGGCACTGAAGCTTTCTTT. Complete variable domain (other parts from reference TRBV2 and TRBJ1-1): EPEVTQTPSHQVTQMGQEVILRCVPISNHLYFYWYRQILGQKVEFLVSFYNNEISEKSEIFDDQFSVERPDGSNFTLKIRSTKLEDSAMYFCASSEAPEGTEAFFGQGTRLTVV.

CDR3 loop: CASSLVGSAGVYNEQFF. The CDR3 nucleotides read TGTGCCAGCAGCTTAGTGGGCAGCGCCGGAGTCTACAATGAGCAGTTCTTC. The rearrangement uses TRBV7-9 and TRBJ2-1; no definite D call. Looked up from germline, CDR1 is SEHNR and CDR2 is FQNEAQ (reference sequence). The CDR3 contains 17 residues. V was cut by 1 base and J by 3 bases, with 16 bases left in between.

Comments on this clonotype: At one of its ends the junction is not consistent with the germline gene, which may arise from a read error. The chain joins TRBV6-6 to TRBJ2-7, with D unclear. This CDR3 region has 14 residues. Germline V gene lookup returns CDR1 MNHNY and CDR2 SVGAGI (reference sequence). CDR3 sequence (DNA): TGTGCCAGCAGTTACTCGGGGTTCGCGTACGAGCAGAACTTC. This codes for CASSYSGFAYEQNF.

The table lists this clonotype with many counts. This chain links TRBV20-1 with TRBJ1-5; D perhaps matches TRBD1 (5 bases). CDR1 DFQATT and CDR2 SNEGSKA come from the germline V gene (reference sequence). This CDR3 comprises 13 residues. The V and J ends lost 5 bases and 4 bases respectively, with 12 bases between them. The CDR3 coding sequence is TGCAGTGCTGAAACAGGAGAGAATCAGCCCCAGCATTTT. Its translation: CSAETGENQPQHF.

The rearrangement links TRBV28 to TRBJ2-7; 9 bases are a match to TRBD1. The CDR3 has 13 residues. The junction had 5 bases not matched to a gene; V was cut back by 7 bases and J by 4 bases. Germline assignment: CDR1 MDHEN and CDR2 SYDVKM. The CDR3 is CASTTGGLYEQYF. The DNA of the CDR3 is TGTGCCAGCACGACAGGGGGTTTATACGAGCAGTACTTC.

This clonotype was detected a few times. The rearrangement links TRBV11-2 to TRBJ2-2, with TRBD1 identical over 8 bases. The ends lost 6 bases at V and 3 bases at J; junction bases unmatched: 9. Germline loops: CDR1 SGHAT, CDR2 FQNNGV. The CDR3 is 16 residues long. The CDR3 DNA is TGTGCCAGCAGTCCGGACAGGGAGCAAGACACCGGGGAGCTGTTTTTT. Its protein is CASSPDREQDTGELFF.

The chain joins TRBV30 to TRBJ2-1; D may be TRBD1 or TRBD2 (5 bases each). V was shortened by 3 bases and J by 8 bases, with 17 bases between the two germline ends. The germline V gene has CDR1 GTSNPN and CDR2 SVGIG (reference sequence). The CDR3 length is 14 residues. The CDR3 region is CAWSRASPGDEQFF. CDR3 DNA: TGTGCCTGGAGCAGGGCTTCCCCCGGGGATGAGCAGTTCTTC.

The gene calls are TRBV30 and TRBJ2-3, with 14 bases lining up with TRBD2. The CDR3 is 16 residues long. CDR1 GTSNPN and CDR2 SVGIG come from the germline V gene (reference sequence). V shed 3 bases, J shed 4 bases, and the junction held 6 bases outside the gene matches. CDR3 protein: CAWRAGLAGGADTQYF. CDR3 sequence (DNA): TGTGCCTGGAGGGCCGGACTAGCGGGGGGCGCAGATACGCAGTATTTT.

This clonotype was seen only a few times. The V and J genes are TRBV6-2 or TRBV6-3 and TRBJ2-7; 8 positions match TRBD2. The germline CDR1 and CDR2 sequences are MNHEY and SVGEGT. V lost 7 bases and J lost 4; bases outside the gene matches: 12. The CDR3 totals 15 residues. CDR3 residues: CASTDTSGVLYEQYF. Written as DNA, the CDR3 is TGTGCCAGCACCGATACTAGCGGAGTGTTGTACGAGCAGTACTTC.

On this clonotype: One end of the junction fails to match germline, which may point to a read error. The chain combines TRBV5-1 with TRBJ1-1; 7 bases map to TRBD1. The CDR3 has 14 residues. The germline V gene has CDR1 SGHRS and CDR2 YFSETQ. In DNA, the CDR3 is TGCGCCGGCAGCCTTCGACAGGGGAACACTGAAGCTTTCTTT. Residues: CAGSLRQGNTEAFF.